The next 26 T cell receptor beta chains were all read from a single sample in a study of blood T cell repertoires in COVID-19. Using immunoSEQ multiplex PCR, the repertoire was profiled, and TCRdb retains in-frame clones only, with some absent. The sample lists 310,000 or so clones; roughly 86% were seen once. The material sequenced was peripheral blood. The source of these receptors is a man aged 25-45 years with COVID-19, enrolled during active disease.

The V and J genes are TRBV10-3 and TRBJ1-2; no clear D. V was pared by 0 bases and J by 9 bases, with 11 bases between. Germline loops: CDR1 ENHRY, CDR2 SYGVKD. The CDR3 is 13 amino acids. The CDR3 DNA follows: TGTGCCATCAGTGAGTCGACGGGAGGACGCTACACCTTC. Amino acids: CAISESTGGRYTF.

The chain is built from TRBV9 and TRBJ2-2, with 12 bases lining up with TRBD2. Germline V CDR1 and CDR2: SGDLS, YYNGEE. This CDR3 has 18 amino acids. J lost 6 bases, V lost 0 bases, and 9 bases had no gene match. The CDR3 sequence is CASSVDPSGGVYAGELFF. The CDR3 nucleotides are TGTGCCAGCAGCGTAGATCCTAGCGGGGGGGTTTATGCCGGGGAGCTGTTTTTT.

The chain recombines TRBV5-4 with TRBJ2-5; D is undetermined. The CDR3 consists of 14 residues. With 4 bases removed from V and 2 bases from J, the gap between germline ends came to 12 bases. Germline-derived CDR1 and CDR2 are SGHNT and YYREEE (reference sequence). CDR3 loop: CASSPGSAQETQYF. The CDR3 DNA is TGTGCCAGCAGCCCCGGGTCAGCTCAAGAGACCCAGTACTTC.

This clone was observed once. The chain joins TRBV19 to TRBJ1-4; D unresolved. Trimming stripped 1 base from V and 12 bases from J, with 15 bases between. Per germline, CDR1 LNHDA and CDR2 SQIVND (reference sequence). The CDR3 contains 14 residues. CDR3 sequence: CASSIASGKEELFF. Written as DNA, the CDR3 is TGTGCCAGTAGTATAGCCTCGGGGAAAGAAGAACTGTTTTTT.

This chain links TRBV27 with TRBJ2-2; the match to TRBD1 covers 9 bases. V was clipped by 6 bases and J by 6 bases; unmatched bases: 8. CDR1 is MNHEY and CDR2 is SMNVEV in the germline V gene (reference sequence). The CDR3 runs 15 residues. The CDR3 DNA is TGTGCCAGCAGAACCGGGACAGGGCGAGCCGGGGAGCTGTTTTTT. This codes for CASRTGTGRAGELFF.

Of note for this clone: The sample has other DNA sequences that encode this CDR3 too. The V gene is TRBV7-2, the J gene TRBJ2-7; maybe TRBD1 (5 bases). V dropped 3 bases and J dropped 4 bases, with 7 bases sitting between them. CDR3 length: 12 amino acids. CDR1 and CDR2 from the germline V gene are SGHTA and FQGNSA. The CDR3 here is CASSLQGYEQYF. CDR3 DNA: TGTGCCAGCAGCTTGCAGGGATACGAGCAGTACTTC.

This chain links TRBV14 with TRBJ2-1; TRBD2 matches at 8 bases. V lost 4 bases, J lost 4 bases, and 6 bases stayed unmatched. Germline V lookup: CDR1 SGHDN, CDR2 FVKESK. The CDR3 runs 15 residues. The CDR3 region is CASSPLGGVYNEQFF. CDR3 nucleotide sequence: TGTGCCAGCAGCCCTCTCGGGGGGGTTTACAATGAGCAGTTCTTC.

The chain employs TRBV19 and TRBJ2-3; 8 bases align to TRBD2. The CDR3 is 19 residues long. Looked up from germline, CDR1 is LNHDA and CDR2 is SQIVND (reference sequence). J lost 2 bases, V lost 1 base, and 14 bases had no gene match. CDR3 nucleotides: TGTGCCAGTAGTATAGGACTAGCGAACTTTCTCCCCCACACAGATACGCAGTATTTT. It specifies CASSIGLANFLPHTDTQYF. The full variable domain, rest sourced from reference TRBV19 and TRBJ2-3, is DGGITQSPKYLFRKEGQNVTLSCEQNLNHDAMYWYRQDPGQGLRLIYYSQIVNDFQKGDIAEGYSVSREKKESFPLTVTSAQKNPTAFYLCASSIGLANFLPHTDTQYFGPGTRLTVL.

The rearrangement links TRBV5-4 to TRBJ1-5; TRBD1 agrees at 9 bases. Germline CDR1 reads SGHNT; CDR2 reads YYREEE (reference sequence). The J segment lost 5 bases and the V segment lost 1 base, leaving 4 bases of the junction unmatched. This CDR3 has 15 amino acids. CDR3 sequence (DNA): TGTGCCAGCAGCTTGACAGGGGGCCTGGATCAGCCCCAGCATTTT. This gives the protein CASSLTGGLDQPQHF.

The V call is TRBV12-5, the J call TRBJ2-7; TRBD2 matches at 12 bases. CDR3 length: 18 amino acids. Germline V lookup: CDR1 LGHNT, CDR2 FRNRAP. The trim removed 3 bases at V and 0 bases at J, leaving 9 bases unmatched. The CDR3 DNA reads TGTGCTAGTGGTTTAGGTCTAGCGGGGGGGTCCTCCTCCTACGAGCAGTACTTC. Amino acids: CASGLGLAGGSSSYEQYF.

This chain links TRBV7-8 with TRBJ2-2, with TRBD1 matching over 9 bases. The V segment lost 5 bases and the J segment 2 bases; nucleotides outside the gene matches: 9. Looked up from germline, CDR1 is SGHVS and CDR2 is FQNEAQ. The CDR3 is 17 residues long. CDR3 protein: CASSTRPGQGNTGELFF. CDR3 bases: TGTGCCAGCAGCACCCGACCGGGACAGGGAAACACCGGGGAGCTGTTTTTT. The full variable domain, in which reference TRBV7-8 and TRBJ2-2 provide the parts outside the CDR3, is GAGVSQSPRYKVAKRGQDVALRCDPISGHVSLFWYQQALGQGPEFLTYFQNEAQLDKSGLPSDRFFAERPEGSVSTLKIQRTQQEDSAVYLCASSTRPGQGNTGELFFGEGSRLTVL.

This clone was counted a few times. The J gene is TRBJ1-2, the V gene TRBV4-3; 8 nucleotides align to TRBD1. CDR1 and CDR2 (germline): LGHNA, YSLEER. CDR3 length: 15 residues. V lost 1 base and J lost 6; bases outside the gene matches: 7. Here the CDR3 reads CASSQGVETGDGYTF. The DNA for the CDR3 is TGCGCCAGCAGCCAAGGAGTGGAGACAGGGGATGGCTACACCTTC.

Only one count was recorded for this clone. The chain links TRBV4-3 to TRBJ2-7; tentatively, D is TRBD2 (5 bases). The V and J ends lost 0 bases and 5 bases respectively, with 17 bases between them. The CDR3 extends over 16 amino acids. Germline values: CDR1 LGHNA, CDR2 YSLEER. The CDR3 is CASSQDFSTTIDEQYF. The CDR3 DNA reads TGCGCCAGCAGCCAAGATTTTTCAACGACTATCGACGAGCAGTACTTC.

The chain carries TRBV10-2 and TRBJ2-3, with 7 bases lining up with TRBD1. V trimming: 11 bases; J trimming: 1 base; junction bases outside the gene matches: 9. The CDR3 extends over 14 amino acids. Germline CDR1 and CDR2: WSHSY and SAAADI. The CDR3 coding sequence is TGCGCCTCCTCATCGGGACAGCGCACAGATACGCAGTATTTT. As protein: CASSSGQRTDTQYF.

The CDR3 protein is CAISYAGPTEAFF. The CDR3 coding sequence is TGTGCCATCAGCTATGCAGGGCCCACTGAAGCTTTCTTT. The rearrangement links TRBV10-3 to TRBJ1-1; tentatively, D is TRBD1 (5 bases). The CDR3 totals 13 residues. V gave up 6 bases and J gave up 4 bases, with 12 bases separating them. CDR1 and CDR2 from the germline V gene are ENHRY and SYGVKD.

V is TRBV24-1 and J is TRBJ2-3, with D uncertain. Looked up from germline, CDR1 is KGHDR and CDR2 is SFDVKD. Trimming pared 9 bases from V and 3 bases from J, leaving 12 bases between. This CDR3 is built from 13 residues. CDR3 nucleotides: TGTGCCACCGAATCAGACACAACAGATACGCAGTATTTT. It codes for CATESDTTDTQYF.

The chain couples TRBV6-5 to TRBJ2-1, with D unclear. The CDR3 sequence is 14 residues long. CDR1 is MNHEY and CDR2 is SVGAGI in the germline V gene. Between the trimmed V and J ends, which lost 2 bases and 0 bases, there was a span of 5 bases. CDR3 coding DNA: TGTGCCAGCAGTTACGGCAGCTCCTACAATGAGCAGTTCTTC. Its translation: CASSYGSSYNEQFF.

This chain uses TRBV3-1 (or the pseudogene TRBV3-2) with TRBJ2-7; D unresolved. The CDR3 is 13 amino acids. Trimming left V 0 bases short and J 7 bases short, with 10 bases between. Germline CDR1 and CDR2: LGHDT and YNNKEL (reference sequence). CDR3 sequence: CASSQDLSWEQYF. The CDR3 DNA reads TGTGCCAGCAGCCAAGATCTTAGTTGGGAGCAGTACTTC.

The J gene is TRBJ2-7, the V gene TRBV6-5, with D possibly being TRBD2 (6 bases). The CDR3 consists of 15 residues. V lost 0 bases to trimming and J lost 4 bases, with 13 bases between them. Germline V CDR1 and CDR2: MNHEY, SVGAGI. The CDR3 sequence: CASSYSGGPNYEQYF. For the CDR3, the DNA is TGTGCCAGCAGTTACTCTGGAGGGCCTAATTACGAGCAGTACTTC.

The chain recombines TRBV5-1 with TRBJ2-7; 9 bases agree with TRBD1. The CDR3 consists of 15 residues. Germline assignment: CDR1 SGHRS and CDR2 YFSETQ. V dropped 2 bases and J dropped 7; count of bases not matched to a gene: 10. The CDR3 DNA follows: TGCGCCAGCAGCTTTATTACAGGGGGCTCGGCTGAGCAGTACTTC. Residues: CASSFITGGSAEQYF.

The chain combines TRBV5-1 with TRBJ1-1, with D possibly matching TRBD1 (5 bases). Trimming took off 4 bases at V and 3 bases at J, with 16 bases between the two ends. Looked up from germline, CDR1 is SGHRS and CDR2 is YFSETQ. This CDR3 has 15 residues. CDR3 bases: TGCGCCAGCAGCCCGGGTGGGGGGGACTACACTGAAGCTTTCTTT. It is translated as CASSPGGGDYTEAFF.

The chain carries TRBV27 and TRBJ2-1, with D perhaps matching TRBD2 (6 bases). With 3 bases removed from V and 4 bases from J, the gap between germline ends came to 16 bases. The germline CDR1 and CDR2 sequences are MNHEY and SMNVEV (reference sequence). CDR3 length equals 16 residues. For the CDR3, the DNA is TGTGCCAGCAGTTTCATAAGCGGGTTATTGTACAATGAGCAGTTCTTC. Its protein is CASSFISGLLYNEQFF.

This chain connects TRBV27 to TRBJ1-2; tentatively, D is TRBD1 (6 bases). V was clipped by 1 base and J by 5 bases, with 20 bases between them. The CDR3 totals 17 residues. The V gene's germline CDR1 is MNHEY and CDR2 SMNVEV (reference sequence). This CDR3 is CASSLFGGSPGVYGYTF. The CDR3 nucleotides read TGTGCCAGCAGTTTATTCGGTGGGAGCCCAGGGGTATATGGCTACACCTTC.

The V call is TRBV10-3, the J call TRBJ1-2, with D uncertain. V lost 2 bases to trimming and J lost 5 bases, with 9 bases between them. The CDR3 runs 13 residues. Germline CDR1 ENHRY, CDR2 SYGVKD. CDR3 coding DNA: TGTGCCATCAGTGAGCACCGGGTATATGGCTACACCTTC. Amino acids: CAISEHRVYGYTF.

The chain combines TRBV30 with TRBJ1-2; D not certain. V gave up 0 bases and J gave up 7 bases, with 6 bases separating them. Looked up from germline, CDR1 is GTSNPN and CDR2 is SVGIG (reference sequence). The CDR3 sequence is 11 residues long. This CDR3 is CAWSVPGGYTF. CDR3 bases: TGTGCCTGGAGTGTACCGGGTGGCTACACCTTC.

J is TRBJ1-3 and V is TRBV9; possibly TRBD1 for D (5 bases). The CDR3 covers 15 residues. Between the trimmed V and J ends, which lost 1 base and 4 bases, there was a span of 12 bases. CDR1 SGDLS and CDR2 YYNGEE come from the germline V gene. The CDR3 loop is CASSVLGVPGNTIYF. The CDR3 DNA sequence: TGTGCCAGCAGCGTATTAGGGGTCCCCGGAAACACCATATATTTT.